The rows below give T cell receptor beta chains drawn from one sample of a study of radiation and T cells in renal cell carcinoma. Method: immunoSEQ multiplex PCR; TCRdb's copy keeps in-frame clones and lacks some. The sample shows 150,000 or so clones, about 87% of them seen only once. The source was blood, collected from a patient whose treatment included radiotherapy and nephrectomy. The receptors originated from an older woman with renal cell carcinoma. The CDR3 runs from the conserved cysteine through the conserved F or W. D genes are given only for firm matches. Not every row has a clone size; where given, it reads once, few, many or a size class.

D gene	V gene	clone size	J gene	CDR3 DNA	CDR3 protein
.	TRBV2	many	TRBJ2-1	TGTGCCAGCAGGACCCCTGATGGAGGAAATGAGCAGTTCTTC	CASRTPDGGNEQFF
TRBD1	TRBV5-4	.	TRBJ1-1	TGTGCCAGCAGTCCCGGACAGGGCCTGCGTTGGACTGAAGCTTTCTTT	CASSPGQGLRWTEAFF
.	TRBV5-1	.	TRBJ2-1	TGCGCCAGCAGCTTGGCGCGCGGGGTATACAATGAGCAGTTCTTC	CASSLARGVYNEQFF
.	TRBV9	.	TRBJ2-5	TGTGCCAGCAGCGTAGTAGTTGGAGAGACCCAGTACTTC	CASSVVVGETQYF
TRBD1	TRBV28	.	TRBJ2-3	TGTGCCAGCAGTCCAGGGGGAACAGATACGCAGTATTTT	CASSPGGTDTQYF
.	TRBV7-6	.	TRBJ2-5	TGTGCCAGCAGCCCCCTAAACGGGGGCCAAGAGACCCAGTACTTC	CASSPLNGGQETQYF
.	TRBV28	.	TRBJ1-1	TGTGCCAGCAGTACACAGGGAGGGGCCGACGCTGAAGCTTTCTTT	CASSTQGGADAEAFF
.	TRBV29-1	.	TRBJ1-1	TGCAGCACCCTAAAGGGGGGGACTACCAACACTGAAGCTTTCTTT	CSTLKGGTTNTEAFF
TRBD1	TRBV28	.	TRBJ1-2	TGTGCCAGCAGTGAGGACAGGGGGGACTATGGCTACACCTTC	CASSEDRGDYGYTF
TRBD2	TRBV30	.	TRBJ2-3	TGTGCCTGGAGCACTAGCGGGGGGGCCCGGAATACGCAGTATTTT	CAWSTSGGARNTQYF
.	TRBV11-2	.	TRBJ1-6	TGTGCCAGCAGCTTAGGGTCGGGGGGATCACCCCTCCACTTT	CASSLGSGGSPLHF
.	TRBV9	.	TRBJ1-1	TGTGCCAGCAGCGACCTACCCCTTCTGTCACAGATGAACACTGAAGCTTTCTTT	CASSDLPLLSQMNTEAFF